A single sample is the source of the 27 T cell receptor beta chains below, sequenced in a study of neurological immune-mediated disorders. TCRdb recomputed calls from the 5' RACE reads with MiXCR, one row per CDR3 protein. The sample lists 90,000 to 100,000 distinct CDR3 sequences; around 3.3% were seen once. The sequenced sample consisted of PBMCs. The receptor source for this set is a woman aged 18-30 years with multiple sclerosis.

This clonotype was detected many times. The chain couples TRBV6-5 to TRBJ2-1, with 10 bases fitting TRBD2. The germline gives CDR1 MNHEY, CDR2 SVGAGI. This CDR3 contains 15 residues. V lost 2 bases to trimming and J lost 5 bases; unmatched junction nucleotides: 3. CDR3 bases: TGTGCCAGCAGTTACGGGCTAGCGGGAGACAATGAGCAGTTCTTC. This translates into CASSYGLAGDNEQFF.

This clonotype was seen many times. The gene calls are TRBV20-1 and TRBJ1-1, with no clear D. The V gene lost 0 bases and the J gene lost 0 bases, with 8 bases spanning the gap. The germline V gene has CDR1 DFQATT and CDR2 SNEGSKA (reference sequence). This CDR3 region has 14 residues. CDR3 sequence (DNA): TGCAGTGCTAGAGATCCGGCCGTGAACACTGAAGCTTTCTTT. Translated: CSARDPAVNTEAFF.

Concerning this clonotype: A junction boundary mismatches the germline segment, possibly from a read error. V usage is TRBV11-2 and J usage is TRBJ2-7; D remains ambiguous. Germline V lookup: CDR1 SGHAT, CDR2 FQNNGV. This CDR3 has 11 amino acids. The CDR3 region is CAISLTYEQYF. The CDR3 DNA follows: TGTGCCATCAGCCTAACCTACGAGCAGTACTTC. The full variable domain, with the rest looked up from reference TRBV11-2 and TRBJ2-7, is EAGVAQSPRYKIIEKRQSVAFWCNPISGHATLYWYQQILGQGPKLLIQFQNNGVVDDSQLPKDRFSAERLKGVDSTLKIQPAKLEDSAVYLCAISLTYEQYFGPGTRLTVT.

This clonotype occurred many times. This sequence joins TRBV7-2 and TRBJ1-3; maybe TRBD1 (5 bases). V lost 1 base and J lost 4, with 11 bases in between. Per germline, CDR1 SGHTA and CDR2 FQGNSA. The length of the CDR3 is 15 residues. CDR3 loop: CASSLGGTPGNTIYF. For the CDR3, the DNA is TGTGCCAGCAGCTTAGGCGGGACCCCCGGAAACACCATATATTTT.

This clonotype was seen repeatedly, ten times or more. The chain uses TRBV20-1 and TRBJ2-7; TRBD2 matches 9 bases. The junction had 11 bases not matched to a gene; V was cut back by 1 base and J by 4 bases. The germline V gene encodes CDR1 DFQATT and CDR2 SNEGSKA (reference sequence). This CDR3 contains 16 residues. The CDR3 nucleotides read TGCAGTGCTAGAGGGGGAGATAGCGGGAGTCAATACGAGCAGTACTTC. It is translated as CSARGGDSGSQYEQYF.

This clonotype came up many times. This chain uses TRBV27 with TRBJ2-1; TRBD1 matches at 8 bases. CDR1 and CDR2 (germline): MNHEY, SMNVEV (reference sequence). V lost 6 bases to trimming and J lost 2 bases; unmatched junction nucleotides: 12. The CDR3 runs to 17 residues. Here the CDR3 reads CASSRDRRRGAYNEQFF. The CDR3 coding sequence is TGTGCCAGCAGCCGGGACAGGAGGAGGGGGGCCTACAATGAGCAGTTCTTC.

This clonotype was recorded at least ten times. V gene TRBV27 combines with J gene TRBJ2-3; the match to TRBD1 covers 10 bases. V gave up 4 bases and J gave up 0 bases; unmatched junction bases: 7. The CDR3 has 17 amino acids. Germline values: CDR1 MNHEY, CDR2 SMNVEV (reference sequence). This CDR3 reads CASSSPPGQGSTDTQYF. The DNA of the CDR3 is TGTGCCAGCAGTTCTCCCCCGGGACAGGGGAGCACAGATACGCAGTATTTT.

This clonotype was counted many times. The germline gene is not matched at one end of the junction; a read error may be the cause. The rearrangement uses TRBV6-5 and TRBJ1-2, with D possibly TRBD1 on 5 matching bases. The germline gives CDR1 MNHEY, CDR2 SVGAGI. The CDR3 runs 11 residues. CDR3 nucleotide sequence: TGTGCCAGCAGTTACGCTGCAGGGCTCTACTTC. Translating gives CASSYAAGLYF.

This clonotype was found many times. This chain connects TRBV5-4 to TRBJ1-1, with 9 bases identical to TRBD1. Per the germline V gene, CDR1 is SGHNT and CDR2 is YYREEE (reference sequence). The CDR3 sequence is 14 residues long. J lost 6 bases, V lost 4 bases, and 7 bases had no gene match. The CDR3 loop reads CASSAGQGSPEAFF. CDR3 coding DNA: TGTGCCAGCAGCGCCGGACAGGGGTCCCCTGAAGCTTTCTTT.

This clonotype came up many times. The chain joins TRBV11-1 to TRBJ2-3; the D is unclear. Per the germline V gene, CDR1 is SGHAT and CDR2 is FQDESV (reference sequence). V gave up 6 bases and J gave up 0 bases, with 22 bases separating them. The CDR3 sequence is 18 residues long. In DNA, the CDR3 is TGTGCCAGCAGACACACGGACGTATTCGGAAGAAGCACAGATACGCAGTATTTT. Its protein is CASRHTDVFGRSTDTQYF.

This clonotype was found many times. The V gene is TRBV10-3, the J gene TRBJ2-3; the D gene could be TRBD1 or TRBD2 (5 bases each). Trimming pared 0 bases from V and 5 bases from J, leaving 12 bases between. The CDR3 runs 15 residues. Germline V gene lookup returns CDR1 ENHRY and CDR2 SYGVKD. The CDR3 DNA reads TGTGCCATCAGTGAGTCGAATACGAGGGGAGATACGCAGTATTTT. The encoded protein is CAISESNTRGDTQYF.

This clonotype was observed at least ten times. This sequence joins TRBV4-2 and TRBJ2-7, with D perhaps TRBD2 (6 bases). The CDR3 is 17 residues long. CDR1 and CDR2 (germline): LGHNA, YNFKEQ. V was pared by 0 bases and J by 0 bases, with 15 bases between. This CDR3 reads CASSQDNSGVSSYEQYF. Here the CDR3 DNA reads TGTGCCAGCAGCCAAGATAATAGCGGTGTGAGCTCCTACGAGCAGTACTTC.

This clonotype showed up many times. The chain carries TRBV5-1 and TRBJ2-2; 7 bases fit TRBD1. CDR1 is SGHRS and CDR2 is YFSETQ in the germline V gene. This CDR3 has 17 residues. V lost 3 bases, J lost 0 bases, and 8 bases stayed unmatched. The CDR3 sequence is CASSSNPGQSNTGELFF. DNA for the CDR3: TGCGCCAGCAGCTCTAACCCGGGACAGTCGAACACCGGGGAGCTGTTTTTT.

V gene TRBV20-1 combines with J gene TRBJ2-5, with a weak D call TRBD1 (7 bases). V lost 6 bases, J lost 14 bases, and 25 bases lay in between. This CDR3 has 13 residues. The germline V gene encodes CDR1 DFQATT and CDR2 SNEGSKA (reference sequence). The CDR3 region is CSARSGAGGHHYF. CDR3 in DNA: TGCAGTGCCCGATCGGGGGCAGGGGGGCACCATTACTTC.

This clonotype was picked up many times. V is TRBV20-1 and J is TRBJ2-7; D gene uncertain. The V gene lost 4 bases and the J gene lost 5 bases, with 15 bases spanning the gap. CDR3 length: 13 residues. In germline, CDR1 is DFQATT, CDR2 SNEGSKA (reference sequence). CDR3 amino acids: CSATGLEPHEQYF. CDR3 in DNA: TGCAGTGCTACCGGGCTCGAGCCCCACGAGCAGTACTTC.

The table lists this clonotype with many counts. J is TRBJ2-1 and V is TRBV27, with 8 positions matching TRBD2. Per the germline V gene, CDR1 is MNHEY and CDR2 is SMNVEV (reference sequence). The CDR3 totals 16 residues. The V segment lost 5 bases and the J segment 8 bases; nucleotides outside the gene matches: 14. In DNA, the CDR3 is TGTGCCAGCAGTCCCCCCCAGCGGGAGATTGTTTATGAGCAGTTCTTC. This sequence encodes CASSPPQREIVYEQFF.

This clonotype was seen only a few times. V usage is TRBV7-2 and J usage is TRBJ2-5; D possibly corresponds to TRBD2 (6 bases). Trimming pared 1 base from V and 1 base from J, leaving 7 bases between. This CDR3 region has 14 residues. Germline CDR1 is SGHTA and CDR2 is FQGNSA. CDR3 DNA: TGTGCCAGCAGCTTAGAGGGAGGCCAAGAGACCCAGTACTTC. This gives the protein CASSLEGGQETQYF.

This clonotype was counted ten times or more. The genes are TRBV6-5 and TRBJ1-2; TRBD1 matches 9 bases. The CDR3 length is 15 residues. Germline loops: CDR1 MNHEY, CDR2 SVGAGI. V lost 4 bases to trimming and J lost 4 bases; unmatched junction nucleotides: 7. CDR3: CASSFATGGSYGYTF. Written as DNA, the CDR3 is TGTGCCAGCAGTTTCGCTACAGGGGGCAGCTATGGCTACACCTTC.

J is TRBJ2-2 and V is TRBV10-3; maybe TRBD2 (5 bases). Trimming took 0 bases from V and 5 from J, leaving 16 bases between them. CDR1 and CDR2 (germline): ENHRY, SYGVKD. This CDR3 comprises 17 residues. The CDR3 protein is CAISESSTFWRTGELFF. CDR3 nucleotide sequence: TGTGCCATCAGTGAGTCATCCACCTTTTGGAGGACCGGGGAGCTGTTTTTT.

This clonotype was counted only a few times. V gene TRBV15 combines with J gene TRBJ1-1; TRBD1 matches 8 bases. CDR3 length: 15 residues. Unmatched junction bases numbered 5, after V lost 2 bases and J lost 3 bases. CDR1 is LNHNV and CDR2 is YYDKDF in the germline V gene (reference sequence). CDR3 coding DNA: TGTGCCACCAGCAGACGACAGGGGAGGTACACTGAAGCTTTCTTT. Protein product: CATSRRQGRYTEAFF.

This clonotype was seen at least ten times. The chain recombines TRBV7-2 with TRBJ2-7; 7 bases match TRBD2. The germline CDR1 and CDR2 sequences are SGHTA and FQGNSA. The CDR3 has 14 residues. J lost 4 bases, V lost 1 base, and 4 bases had no gene match. CDR3 coding DNA: TGTGCCAGCAGCTTAGGGGGACTAATTTACGAGCAGTACTTC. Its translation: CASSLGGLIYEQYF.

This clonotype was found many times. The chain uses TRBV20-1 and TRBJ1-1; no reliable D call. V lost 0 bases and J 1 base, leaving 24 bases between the germline ends. Per the germline V gene, CDR1 is DFQATT and CDR2 is SNEGSKA (reference sequence). This CDR3 comprises 19 residues. The CDR3 bases are TGCAGTGCTAGAGATTCAGGAAAGTCGGGCCGCAACCCGAACACTGAAGCTTTCTTT. Amino acids: CSARDSGKSGRNPNTEAFF.

This clonotype was seen repeatedly, ten times or more. The chain couples TRBV2 to TRBJ1-4; D is unclear. The CDR3 runs 13 residues. Germline CDR1 and CDR2: SNHLY and FYNNEI. Between the trimmed V and J ends, which lost 7 bases and 7 bases, there was a span of 13 bases. Written as DNA, the CDR3 is TGTGCCAGCACGAAGGGAATAGGTGAAAAACTGTTTTTT. This codes for CASTKGIGEKLFF.

This clonotype was seen repeatedly, ten times or more. The chain has TRBV20-1 and TRBJ1-1; a possible D gene is TRBD1 (6 bases). Germline V gene data show CDR1 as DFQATT and CDR2 as SNEGSKA (reference sequence). V was pared by 3 bases and J by 1 base, with 12 bases between. This CDR3 has 14 amino acids. DNA of the CDR3: TGCAGTGCTAGGGGAGGGGGACGGAACACTGAAGCTTTCTTT. As protein: CSARGGGRNTEAFF.

This clonotype was seen ten or more times. Compared with germline, one end of the junction differs, possibly owing to a read error. The chain employs TRBV12-3 or TRBV12-4 and TRBJ2-7; possibly TRBD1 for D (5 bases). This CDR3 is built from 13 residues. The CDR3 coding sequence is TGTGCCACCAGTAAGGGCAGGGCTGGCGAGCAGTACTTC. Translating gives CATSKGRAGEQYF.

This clonotype occurred many times. One end of the junction varies from germline; a read error may be responsible. The V and J genes are TRBV20-1 and TRBJ2-1; no clear D. Germline CDR1 and CDR2: DFQATT and SNEGSKA (reference sequence). This CDR3 comprises 14 residues. Here the CDR3 reads CSASRQNKAPSLVF. The CDR3, as DNA: TGCAGTGCCTCGCGCCAGAATAAAGCTCCCAGCCTGGTCTTC.

The table lists this clonotype with many counts. This rearrangement joins TRBV20-1 to TRBJ1-5; no clear D. Trimming shortened V by 2 bases and J by 0 bases, and 8 bases separated the two germline ends. The CDR3 has 14 amino acids. CDR1 is DFQATT, CDR2 SNEGSKA, per germline (reference sequence). The DNA for the CDR3 is TGCAGTGCTAGAAAAGAGACTAGCAATCAGCCCCAGCATTTT. Encoded protein: CSARKETSNQPQHF.